This TCR beta chain was profiled in a study of siplizumab effects on memory and regulatory T cells (dated by TCRdb to the late 2010s). Turning to the overall study: The study examined how the anti-CD2 antibody siplizumab affects alloreactive T-cell subsets in allogeneic mixed lymphocyte reactions built from human PBMCs. Beyond this particular receptor, the publication reports: For roughly 80-96% of proliferating CD4+ or CD8+ clones, no naive or memory phenotype could be assigned. Siplizumab significantly reduced the cumulative frequency of alloreactive sequences traceable to unstimulated CD4+ memory T cells. In reactions with siplizumab, an average of about 62% of mappable alloreactive CD4+ clones were Treg-derived, compared with 26.9% in control reactions. Sequences below about 10^-5 frequency were poorly captured, so only a minor fraction of alloreactive clones could be mapped to unstimulated subsets. Compared with memory T cells, unstimulated naive T cells appeared more diverse, and naive cells seemed to make a substantial contribution to the alloresponse. Whether proliferating Tregs from siplizumab cultures were suppressive was not functionally confirmed.

Trimming removed 5 bases from V and 8 bases from J; the gene matches leave 8 bases unexplained. In the germline V gene (reference sequence), CDR1 corresponds to SEHNR and CDR2 to FQNEAQ. Reading from cysteine to phenylalanine, the CDR3 counts 15 amino acids. The CDR3 DNA has 45 bases and is translated from base 1. Preparation of the library involved the immunoSEQ multiplex PCR assay. Each sample had some 96,000 TCR templates assayed by the deep sequencing platform. Genomic DNA extracted from sorted T cells was used for TCRbeta CDR3 sequencing. Concerning the study's data processing: The R programming language was used for clonal analysis of the TCRbeta CDR3 data. Alloreactive CD4+ and CD8+ clones were defined by comparing unstimulated samples with post-reaction CFSE-low samples. Regulatory or non-regulatory origin was assigned to alloreactive CD4+ clones by matching of sequences to sorted unstimulated Treg and non-Treg repertoires. TCRdb took this table from immuneACCESS and kept in-frame rearrangements with V and J called. Such tables lack part of the clones; where checked against another copy, unresolved V genes explain under half of the gap, and the rest is unexplained. V, J and clone size reflect that table, while D and trimming were determined from the DNA. This sample comprises 7,000 to 8,500 clones, more than 60% of them detected only once. The ten largest clones capture about half of the sample.

In three donor pairs, further sequencing was done on unstimulated CD8+ naive, CD4+ memory, CD8+ TEMRA, CD4+ naive and CD8+ effector memory subsets. Sorted unstimulated T cells and proliferating T cells recovered from mixed lymphocyte reactions underwent TCRbeta CDR3 sequencing. Fresh whole blood from ten HLA-typed healthy donors served as the source for isolating PBMCs. For this clone: It has no known antigen specificity. Nothing much larger sits one base from this clone, and base qualities are not available.

The sample was effector memory CD8+ T cells sorted from blood. The sample's cell subset or site label, in plain terms: unstimulated CD8+ effector memory T cells. The source of this sequence is a human donor in good health. The V and J segments used are TRBV7-9 and TRBJ1-4; TRBD1 aligns with 10 central bases. The bases read TGTGCCAGCAGCCCCGGGACAGGGGAGGCGGAAAAACTGTTTTTT. This gives the protein CASSPGTGEAEKLFF.